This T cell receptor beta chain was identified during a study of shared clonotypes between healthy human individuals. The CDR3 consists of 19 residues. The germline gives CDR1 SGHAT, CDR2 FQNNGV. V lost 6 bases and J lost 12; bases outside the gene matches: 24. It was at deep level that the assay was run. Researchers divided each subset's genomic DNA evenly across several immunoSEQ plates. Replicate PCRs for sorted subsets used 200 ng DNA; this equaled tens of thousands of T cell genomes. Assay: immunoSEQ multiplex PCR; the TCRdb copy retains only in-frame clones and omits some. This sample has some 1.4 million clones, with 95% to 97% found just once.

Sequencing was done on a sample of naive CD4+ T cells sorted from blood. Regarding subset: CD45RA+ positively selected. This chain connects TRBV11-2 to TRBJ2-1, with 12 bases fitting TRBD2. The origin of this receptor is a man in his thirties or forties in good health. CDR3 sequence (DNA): TGTGCCAGCAGACTCCCGGGACTAGCGGGCCTGATCGAAGCCTCGCGGCAGTTCTTC. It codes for CASRLPGLAGLIEASRQFF.